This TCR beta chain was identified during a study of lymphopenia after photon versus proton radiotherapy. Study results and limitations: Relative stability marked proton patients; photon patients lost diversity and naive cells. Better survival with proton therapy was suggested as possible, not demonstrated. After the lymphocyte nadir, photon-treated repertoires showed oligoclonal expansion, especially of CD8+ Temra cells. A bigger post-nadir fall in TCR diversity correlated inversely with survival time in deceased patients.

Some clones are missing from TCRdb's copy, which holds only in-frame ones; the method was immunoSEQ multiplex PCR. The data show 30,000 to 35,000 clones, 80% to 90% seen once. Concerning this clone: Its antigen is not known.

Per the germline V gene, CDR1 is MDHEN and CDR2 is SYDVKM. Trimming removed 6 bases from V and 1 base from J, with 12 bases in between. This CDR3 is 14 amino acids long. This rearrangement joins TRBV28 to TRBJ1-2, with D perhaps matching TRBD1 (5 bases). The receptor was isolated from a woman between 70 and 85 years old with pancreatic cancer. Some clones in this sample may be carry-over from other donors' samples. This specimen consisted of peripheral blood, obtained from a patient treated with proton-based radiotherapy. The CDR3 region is CASRGGAVNYGYTF. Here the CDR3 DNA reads TGTGCCAGCAGGGGAGGGGCTGTTAACTATGGCTACACCTTC.